These 15 T cell receptor beta chains originate from one sample sequenced in a study of cytotoxic CD8 clonotypes in ibrutinib-treated CLL. Profiling relied on immunoSEQ multiplex PCR, and the TCRdb table lists in-frame clones only, not all of them. The data contain around 250,000 clones, about three quarters of them seen just once; the ten biggest clones take up about 16%. Sequences were derived from PBMCs, sampled after 24 months of ibrutinib treatment. These receptors were taken from a human donor with chronic lymphocytic leukemia.

This clone was picked up a small number of times. The chain joins TRBV30 to TRBJ2-3; TRBD2 might be the D (5 bases). The germline V gene has CDR1 GTSNPN and CDR2 SVGIG (reference sequence). Trimming cost V 0 bases and J 6 bases, with 7 bases left between them. The CDR3 has 12 amino acids. The CDR3 reads CAWSVREDTQYF. In DNA, the CDR3 is TGTGCCTGGAGTGTAAGGGAGGATACGCAGTATTTT.

A single count supports this clone. The chain links TRBV10-3 to TRBJ2-5; 8 nucleotides line up with TRBD1. This CDR3 contains 15 residues. The germline V gene has CDR1 ENHRY and CDR2 SYGVKD. The junction had 6 bases not matched to a gene; V was cut back by 1 base and J by 5 bases. The CDR3 DNA reads as TGTGCCATCAGTGAGTTCTCAGGGGGCGGTGAGACCCAGTACTTC. Translated: CAISEFSGGGETQYF.

The chain's CDR3 is CASSPPGTGGNIQYF. CDR3 sequence (DNA): TGTGCCAGCAGTCCGCCCGGGACAGGGGGGAACATTCAGTACTTC. The chain employs TRBV28 and TRBJ2-4, with 11 bases identical to TRBD1. J gave up 7 bases and V 5 bases, and 7 bases lay outside the gene matches. Germline V gene lookup returns CDR1 MDHEN and CDR2 SYDVKM. This CDR3 is 15 amino acids long.

This clone was seen a few times. V usage is TRBV4-2 and J usage is TRBJ1-5; TRBD1 aligns across 8 bases. Germline V CDR1 and CDR2: LGHNA, YNFKEQ. The CDR3 is 15 residues long. V dropped 3 bases and J dropped 6; count of bases not matched to a gene: 7. DNA for the CDR3: TGTGCCAGCAGCCAGGCGGGACAGGTAGTTCAGCCCCAGCATTTT. This sequence encodes CASSQAGQVVQPQHF.

In its sample, this clone was seen a few times. This rearrangement joins TRBV11-2 to TRBJ2-7, with 10 bases lining up with TRBD1. With 5 bases clipped from V and 4 bases from J, the junction kept 5 bases outside the gene matches. Germline CDR1 and CDR2: SGHAT and FQNNGV. The CDR3 spans 14 residues. The CDR3 DNA is TGTGCCAGCAGCACGCCGGACAGGGGGTACGAGCAGTACTTC. The encoded protein is CASSTPDRGYEQYF.

The sample holds one count of this clone. The rearrangement links TRBV5-5 to TRBJ1-1; 7 bases agree with TRBD1. J lost 6 bases, V lost 0 bases, and 8 bases had no gene match. Germline-derived CDR1 and CDR2 are SGHKS and YYEKEE (reference sequence). This CDR3 is 15 amino acids long. CDR3 residues: CASSLGTGEVSEAFF. In nucleotides, the CDR3 is TGTGCCAGCAGCTTGGGAACAGGGGAGGTGTCTGAAGCTTTCTTT.

The chain uses TRBV27 and TRBJ1-2, with D unresolved. V lost 4 bases and J 6 bases, leaving 9 bases between the germline ends. The CDR3 consists of 12 residues. Germline V gene data show CDR1 as MNHEY and CDR2 as SMNVEV (reference sequence). DNA of the CDR3: TGTGCCAGCAGTTCCCGAGGGAATGGCTACACCTTC. It translates to CASSSRGNGYTF.

Concerning this clone: Other DNA sequences in this sample translate to the same CDR3. The J gene is TRBJ1-4, the V gene TRBV28; D uncertain. V was pared by 4 bases and J by 7 bases, with 19 bases between. Germline loops: CDR1 MDHEN, CDR2 SYDVKM. The CDR3 loop spans 16 amino acids. The CDR3, as DNA: TGTGCCAGCAGTTCCTCGGCCGGGAGCGCCAGTGAAAAACTGTTTTTT. Its protein is CASSSSAGSASEKLFF.

The chain joins TRBV15 to TRBJ2-1, with 9 bases fitting TRBD2. The CDR3 has 17 residues. CDR1 and CDR2 (germline): LNHNV, YYDKDF (reference sequence). The junction had 7 bases not matched to a gene; V was cut back by 0 bases and J by 4 bases. CDR3 bases: TGTGCCACCAGCAGAGATCTACCTAGCGGGGATTACAATGAGCAGTTCTTC. Amino acids: CATSRDLPSGDYNEQFF.

The rearrangement links TRBV27 to TRBJ1-2; 11 bases are a match to TRBD1. Germline CDR1 and CDR2: MNHEY and SMNVEV (reference sequence). The length of the CDR3 is 14 residues. V trimming: 6 bases; J trimming: 7 bases; junction bases outside the gene matches: 7. This chain's CDR3 is CASSPDRGLGGYTF. In DNA form, the CDR3 reads TGTGCCAGCAGCCCGGACAGGGGGCTCGGTGGCTACACCTTC.

The chain joins TRBV30 to TRBJ2-5, with 14 bases that match TRBD2. Unmatched junction bases numbered 13, after V lost 5 bases and J lost 5 bases. The CDR3 is 17 residues long. The germline V gene has CDR1 GTSNPN and CDR2 SVGIG (reference sequence). The CDR3 bases are TGTGCCTGGGGGTCCTATGGGACTAGCGGGAGTATGGAGACCCAGTACTTC. Residues: CAWGSYGTSGSMETQYF.

This sequence joins TRBV4-3 and TRBJ2-2, with D unclear. Trimming shortened V by 2 bases and J by 3 bases, and 1 base separated the two germline ends. This CDR3 has 12 amino acids. The germline V gene has CDR1 LGHNA and CDR2 YSLEER. Here the CDR3 DNA reads TGCGCCAGCAGCCAACACACCGGGGAGCTGTTTTTT. The encoded protein is CASSQHTGELFF.

The rearrangement joins TRBV5-1 to TRBJ2-2; D call uncertain. This CDR3 is built from 13 residues. V was trimmed by 7 bases and J by 1 base, leaving 8 bases between them. CDR1 and CDR2 from the germline V gene are SGHRS and YFSETQ. CDR3 amino acids: CASLGKNTGELFF. In DNA, the CDR3 is TGCGCCAGCTTAGGGAAGAACACCGGGGAGCTGTTTTTT.

The chain uses TRBV27 and TRBJ2-5; 7 nucleotides agree with TRBD1. The CDR3 runs to 14 residues. Per germline, CDR1 MNHEY and CDR2 SMNVEV (reference sequence). V was pared by 6 bases and J by 2 bases, with 6 bases of the junction left unmatched. CDR3 sequence: CASSRRDRQETQYF. Written as DNA, the CDR3 is TGTGCCAGCAGCAGACGGGACAGACAAGAGACCCAGTACTTC.

This clone has a handful of counts. This chain uses TRBV7-2 with TRBJ2-7; 12 bases match TRBD2. V lost 1 base to trimming and J lost 5 bases; unmatched junction nucleotides: 9. Germline CDR1 SGHTA, CDR2 FQGNSA. The CDR3 extends over 17 amino acids. CDR3 residues: CASSLGLAGGPINEQYF. Here the CDR3 DNA reads TGTGCCAGCAGCTTAGGGCTAGCGGGAGGGCCGATCAACGAGCAGTACTTC.